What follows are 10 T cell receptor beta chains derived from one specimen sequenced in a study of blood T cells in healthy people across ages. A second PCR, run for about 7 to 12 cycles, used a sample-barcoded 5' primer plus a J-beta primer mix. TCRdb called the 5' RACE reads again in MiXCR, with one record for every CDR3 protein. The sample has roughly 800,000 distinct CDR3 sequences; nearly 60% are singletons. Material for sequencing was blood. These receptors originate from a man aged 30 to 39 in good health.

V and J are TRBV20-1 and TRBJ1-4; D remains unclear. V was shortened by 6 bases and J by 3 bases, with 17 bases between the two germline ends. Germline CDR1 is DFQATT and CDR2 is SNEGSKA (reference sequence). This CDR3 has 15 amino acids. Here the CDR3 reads CSAPSGGVANEKLFF. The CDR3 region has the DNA TGCAGTGCCCCATCGGGCGGGGTGGCTAATGAAAAACTGTTTTTT.

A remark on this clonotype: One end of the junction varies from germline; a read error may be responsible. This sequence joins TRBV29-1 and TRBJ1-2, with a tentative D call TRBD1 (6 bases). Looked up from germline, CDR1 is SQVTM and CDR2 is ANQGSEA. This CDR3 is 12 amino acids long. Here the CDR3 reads CSATGQSAGCTF. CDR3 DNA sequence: TGCAGCGCCACTGGACAGTCCGCCGGCTGCACCTTC. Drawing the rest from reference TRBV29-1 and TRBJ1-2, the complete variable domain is SAVISQKPSRDICQRGTSLTIQCQVDSQVTMMFWYRQQPGQSLTLIATANQGSEATYESGFVIDKFPISRPNLTFSTLTVSNMSPEDSSIYLCSATGQSAGCTFGSGTRLTVV.

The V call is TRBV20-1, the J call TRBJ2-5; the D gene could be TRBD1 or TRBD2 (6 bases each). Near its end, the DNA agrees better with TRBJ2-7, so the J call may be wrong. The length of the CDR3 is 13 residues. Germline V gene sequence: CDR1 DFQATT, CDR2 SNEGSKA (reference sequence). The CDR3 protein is CSAVRGDTAEQYF. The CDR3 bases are TGCAGTGCCGTGAGGGGGGACACCGCCGAGCAGTACTTC.

The CDR3 nucleotides are TGTGCCAGCAGCCACAGATTGAGTGAGCAGTTCTTC. Its translation is CASSHRLSEQFF. The chain joins TRBV6-6 to TRBJ2-1; D gene unclear. Germline V CDR1 and CDR2: MNHNY, SVGAGI (reference sequence). Between the trimmed V and J ends, which lost 6 bases and 9 bases, there was a span of 12 bases. The CDR3 is made up of 12 amino acids.

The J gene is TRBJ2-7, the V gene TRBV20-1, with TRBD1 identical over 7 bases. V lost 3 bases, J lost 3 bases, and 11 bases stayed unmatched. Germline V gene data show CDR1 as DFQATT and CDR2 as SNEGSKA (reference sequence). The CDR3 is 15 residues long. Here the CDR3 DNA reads TGCAGTGCTAGCACCGAACCACAGGGGTACTACGAGCAGTACTTC. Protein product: CSASTEPQGYYEQYF.

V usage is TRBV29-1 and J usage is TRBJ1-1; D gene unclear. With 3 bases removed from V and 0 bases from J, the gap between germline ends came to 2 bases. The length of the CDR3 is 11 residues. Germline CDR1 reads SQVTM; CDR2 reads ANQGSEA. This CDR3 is CSVDMNTEAFF. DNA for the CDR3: TGCAGCGTTGATATGAACACTGAAGCTTTCTTT.

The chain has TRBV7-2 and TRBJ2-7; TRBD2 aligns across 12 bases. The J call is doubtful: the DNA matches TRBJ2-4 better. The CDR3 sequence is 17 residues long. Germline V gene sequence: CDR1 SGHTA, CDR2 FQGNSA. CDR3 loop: CASSFTQGLAGLNIQYF. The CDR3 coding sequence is TGTGCCAGCAGCTTCACCCAGGGACTAGCGGGTCTGAACATTCAGTACTTC.

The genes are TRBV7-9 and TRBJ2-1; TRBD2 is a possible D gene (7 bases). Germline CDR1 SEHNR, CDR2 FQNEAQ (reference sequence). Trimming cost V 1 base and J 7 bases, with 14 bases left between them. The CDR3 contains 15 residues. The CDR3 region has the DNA TGTGCCAGCAGCTTAGGCTCGGGGGGCTTGAATGAGCAGTTCTTC. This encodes CASSLGSGGLNEQFF.

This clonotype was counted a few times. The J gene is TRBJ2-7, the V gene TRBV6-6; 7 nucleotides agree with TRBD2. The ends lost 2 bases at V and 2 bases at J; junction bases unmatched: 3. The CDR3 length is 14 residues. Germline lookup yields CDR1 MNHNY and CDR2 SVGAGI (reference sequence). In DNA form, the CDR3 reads TGTGCCAGCAGTTACGAAGCGGGGACCTACGAGCAGTACTTC. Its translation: CASSYEAGTYEQYF.

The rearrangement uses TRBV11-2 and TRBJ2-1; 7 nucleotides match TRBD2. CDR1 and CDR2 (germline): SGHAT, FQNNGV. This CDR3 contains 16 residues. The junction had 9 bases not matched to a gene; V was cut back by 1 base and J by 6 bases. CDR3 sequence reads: CASSLVILAAGNEQFF. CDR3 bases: TGTGCCAGCAGCTTAGTTATCCTAGCGGCGGGCAATGAGCAGTTCTTC.